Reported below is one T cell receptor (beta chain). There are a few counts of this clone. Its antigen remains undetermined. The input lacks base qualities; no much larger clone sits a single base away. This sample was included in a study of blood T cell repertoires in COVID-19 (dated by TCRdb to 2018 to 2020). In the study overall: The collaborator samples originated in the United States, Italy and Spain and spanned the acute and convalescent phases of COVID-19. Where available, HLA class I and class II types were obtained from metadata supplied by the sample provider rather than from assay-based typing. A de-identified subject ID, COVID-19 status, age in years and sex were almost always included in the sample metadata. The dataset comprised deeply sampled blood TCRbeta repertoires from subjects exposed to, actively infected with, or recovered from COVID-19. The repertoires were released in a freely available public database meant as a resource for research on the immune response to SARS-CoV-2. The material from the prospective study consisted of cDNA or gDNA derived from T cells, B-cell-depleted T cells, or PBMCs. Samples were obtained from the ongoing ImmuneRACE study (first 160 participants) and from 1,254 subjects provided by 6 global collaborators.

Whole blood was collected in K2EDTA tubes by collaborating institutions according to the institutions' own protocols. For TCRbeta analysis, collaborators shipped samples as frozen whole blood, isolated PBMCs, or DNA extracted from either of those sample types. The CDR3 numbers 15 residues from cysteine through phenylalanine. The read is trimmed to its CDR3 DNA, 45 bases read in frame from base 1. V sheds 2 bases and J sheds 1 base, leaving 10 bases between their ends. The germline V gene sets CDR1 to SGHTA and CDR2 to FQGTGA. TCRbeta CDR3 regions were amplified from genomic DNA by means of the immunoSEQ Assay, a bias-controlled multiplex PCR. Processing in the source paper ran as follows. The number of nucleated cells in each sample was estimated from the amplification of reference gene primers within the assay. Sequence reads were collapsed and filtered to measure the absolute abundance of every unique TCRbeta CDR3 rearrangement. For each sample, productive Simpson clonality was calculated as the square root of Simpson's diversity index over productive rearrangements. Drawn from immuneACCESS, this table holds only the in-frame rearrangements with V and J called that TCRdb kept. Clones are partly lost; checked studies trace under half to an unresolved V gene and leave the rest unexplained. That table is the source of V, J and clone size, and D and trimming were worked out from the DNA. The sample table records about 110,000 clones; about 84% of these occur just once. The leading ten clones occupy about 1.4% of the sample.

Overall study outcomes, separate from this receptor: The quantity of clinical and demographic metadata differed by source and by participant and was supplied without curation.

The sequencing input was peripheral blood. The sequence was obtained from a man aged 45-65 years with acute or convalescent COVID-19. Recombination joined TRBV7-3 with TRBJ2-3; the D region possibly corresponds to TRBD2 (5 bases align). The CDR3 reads CASSLGLAGTDTQYF. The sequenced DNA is TGTGCCAGCAGCTTAGGGCTAGCCGGCACAGATACGCAGTATTTT. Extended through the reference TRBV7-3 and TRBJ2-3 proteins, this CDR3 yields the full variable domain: GAGVSQTPSNKVTEKGKYVELRCDPISGHTALYWYRQSLGQGPEFLIYFQGTGAADDSGLPNDRFFAVRPEGSVSTLKIQRTERGDSAVYLCASSLGLAGTDTQYFGPGTRLTVL.